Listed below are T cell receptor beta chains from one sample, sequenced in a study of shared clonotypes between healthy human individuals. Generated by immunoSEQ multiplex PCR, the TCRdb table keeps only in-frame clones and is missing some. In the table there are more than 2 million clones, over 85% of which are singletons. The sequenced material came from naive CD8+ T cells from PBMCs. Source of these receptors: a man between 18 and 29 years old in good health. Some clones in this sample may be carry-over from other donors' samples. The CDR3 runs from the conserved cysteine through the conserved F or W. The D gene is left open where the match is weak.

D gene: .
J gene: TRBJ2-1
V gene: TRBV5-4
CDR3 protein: CASSLSGPEQFF

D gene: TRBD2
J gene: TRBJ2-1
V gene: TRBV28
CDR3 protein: CASSLPGLHQVEQFF

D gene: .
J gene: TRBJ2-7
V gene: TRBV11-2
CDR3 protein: CASSSGGGTLYEQYF

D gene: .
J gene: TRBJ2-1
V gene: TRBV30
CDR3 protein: CAWSRFEGTYNEQFF

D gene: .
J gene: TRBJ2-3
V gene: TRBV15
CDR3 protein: CATSLQTGQWGMGTDTQYF

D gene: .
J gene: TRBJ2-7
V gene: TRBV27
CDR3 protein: CASSLSGIQYF

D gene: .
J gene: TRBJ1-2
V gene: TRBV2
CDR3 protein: CASSDYREPNYGYTF

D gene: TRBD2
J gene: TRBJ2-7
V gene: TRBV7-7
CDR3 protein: CASSPSTSGRPRVHEQYF

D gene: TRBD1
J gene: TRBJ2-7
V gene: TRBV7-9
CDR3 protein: CASSSGGQVHSYEQYF

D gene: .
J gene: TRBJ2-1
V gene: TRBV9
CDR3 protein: CASSVVGTDNEQFF

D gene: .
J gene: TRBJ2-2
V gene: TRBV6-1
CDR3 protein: CASSEVSGELFF

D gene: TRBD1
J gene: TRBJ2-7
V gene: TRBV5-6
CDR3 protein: CASSLGTGGFYEQYF

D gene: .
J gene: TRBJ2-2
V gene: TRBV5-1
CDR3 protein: CASSSLTHTNTGELFF

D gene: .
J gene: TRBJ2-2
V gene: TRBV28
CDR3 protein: CASTSEGQDTGELFF

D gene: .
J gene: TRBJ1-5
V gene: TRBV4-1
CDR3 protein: CASSQDLGLPQHF

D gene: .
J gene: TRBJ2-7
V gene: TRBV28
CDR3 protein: CASSLGAGLYEQYF

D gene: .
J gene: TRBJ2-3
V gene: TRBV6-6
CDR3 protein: CASSYVGTPRDTQYF

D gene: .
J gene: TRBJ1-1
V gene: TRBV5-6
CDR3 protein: CASSPFLRTEAFF

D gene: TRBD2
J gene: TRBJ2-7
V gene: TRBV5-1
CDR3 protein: CASSLYPAGGSYEQYF

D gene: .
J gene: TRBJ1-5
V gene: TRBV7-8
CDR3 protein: CASSLFGYSNQPQHF

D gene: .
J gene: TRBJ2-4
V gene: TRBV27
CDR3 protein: CASPPENIQYF

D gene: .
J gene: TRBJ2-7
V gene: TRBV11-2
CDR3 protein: CASSLGSYEQYF

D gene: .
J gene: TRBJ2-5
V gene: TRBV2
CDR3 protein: CASTPYQETQYF

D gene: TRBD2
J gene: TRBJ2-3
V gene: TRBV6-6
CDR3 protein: CASSYSTSGSSDTQYF

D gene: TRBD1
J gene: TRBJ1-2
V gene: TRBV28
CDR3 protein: CASSPATGGNYGYTF

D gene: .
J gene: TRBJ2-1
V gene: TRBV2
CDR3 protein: CASRGEVGNEQFF

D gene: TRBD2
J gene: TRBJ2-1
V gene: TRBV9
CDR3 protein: CASSARLAGFEVDEQFF

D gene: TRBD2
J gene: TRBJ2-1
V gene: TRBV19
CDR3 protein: CASSIGGTSPYNEQFF

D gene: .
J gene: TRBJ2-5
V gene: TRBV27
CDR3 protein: CASSLSSQETQYF

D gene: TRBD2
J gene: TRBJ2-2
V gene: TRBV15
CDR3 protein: CATGVSGRWGGELFF